This T cell receptor beta chain was profiled in a study of control samples from healthy donors and cancer patients. TCRdb's table, derived via immunoSEQ multiplex PCR, lists solely in-frame clones and lacks some. The sample carries 95,000 to 100,000 clones, roughly four fifths recorded once. The sequenced sample consisted of blood. This sequence originates from a man in his 60s in good health.

As DNA, the CDR3 is TGTGCCAGCAGCCCGAATAGTAATCCTTTGGCGGATACGCAGTATTTT. Translation gives CASSPNSNPLADTQYF. The chain carries TRBV7-9 and TRBJ2-3; D call uncertain. Trimming cost V 5 bases and J 6 bases, with 21 bases left between them. Germline V lookup: CDR1 SEHNR, CDR2 FQNEAQ (reference sequence). The CDR3 has 16 amino acids.